The next 8 T cell receptor beta chains were all read from a single sample in a study of monozygotic twins with inflammatory bowel disease. Reprocessing the 5' RACE reads, TCRdb reports a single entry for every CDR3 protein and omits DNA. The listing contains 190,000 or so distinct CDR3 sequences. The sample consisted of blood. The receptors here all came from a human donor with ulcerative colitis or Crohn's disease, or a healthy co-twin of an affected twin (not recorded which).

This chain uses TRBV25-1 with TRBJ2-3. The CDR3 has 15 amino acids. CDR1 and CDR2 from the germline V gene are MGHDK and SYGVNS. CDR3 loop: CASSSDILSTDTQYF. The full variable domain, with the rest looked up from reference TRBV25-1 and TRBJ2-3, is EADIYQTPRYLVIGTGKKITLECSQTMGHDKMYWYQQDPGMELHLIHYSYGVNSTEKGDLSSESTVSRIRTEHFPLTLESARPSHTSQYLCASSSDILSTDTQYFGPGTRLTVL.

The chain carries TRBV7-8 and TRBJ2-7. The CDR3 extends over 13 amino acids. Germline CDR1 SGHVS, CDR2 FQNEAQ. The CDR3 protein is CASSSYSSYEQYF.

The chain's CDR3 is CASSKRQGVTGELFF. The J gene is TRBJ2-2, the V gene TRBV25-1; TCRdb gives TRBD1 as the D gene, but with no DNA this cannot be confirmed. This CDR3 is 15 amino acids long. Germline loops: CDR1 MGHDK, CDR2 SYGVNS.

This chain joins TRBV5-1 and TRBJ2-3; TCRdb outputs TRBD1, but without DNA this stays unchecked. This CDR3 region has 15 residues. From germline, CDR1 is SGHRS and CDR2 YFSETQ. CDR3 protein: CASSFWGSTTDTQYF.

The chain recombines TRBV5-5 with TRBJ1-1; TCRdb outputs TRBD1, but without DNA this stays unchecked. This CDR3 is built from 15 residues. CDR1 and CDR2 (germline): SGHKS, YYEKEE (reference sequence). The chain's CDR3 is CASSTQGARGTEAFF.

The gene calls are TRBV20-1 and TRBJ1-3; checking the TCRdb D call of TRBD1 is not possible without DNA. CDR3 length: 12 residues. Germline V gene data show CDR1 as DFQATT and CDR2 as SNEGSKA (reference sequence). CDR3: CSASGGGNTIYF.

Here the CDR3 reads CASSEGGSPSYGYTF. The chain has TRBV2 and TRBJ1-2. The CDR3 runs 15 residues. Germline loops: CDR1 SNHLY, CDR2 FYNNEI.

This chain joins TRBV15 and TRBJ2-1. This CDR3 is 13 amino acids long. Germline V gene data show CDR1 as LNHNV and CDR2 as YYDKDF (reference sequence). CDR3 protein: CATGQEIYNEQFF. The full variable domain, completed using reference TRBV15 and TRBJ2-1, is DAMVIQNPRYQVTQFGKPVTLSCSQTLNHNVMYWYQQKSSQAPKLLFHYYDKDFNNEADTPDNFQSRRPNTSFCFLDIRSPGLGDTAMYLCATGQEIYNEQFFGPGTRLTVL.